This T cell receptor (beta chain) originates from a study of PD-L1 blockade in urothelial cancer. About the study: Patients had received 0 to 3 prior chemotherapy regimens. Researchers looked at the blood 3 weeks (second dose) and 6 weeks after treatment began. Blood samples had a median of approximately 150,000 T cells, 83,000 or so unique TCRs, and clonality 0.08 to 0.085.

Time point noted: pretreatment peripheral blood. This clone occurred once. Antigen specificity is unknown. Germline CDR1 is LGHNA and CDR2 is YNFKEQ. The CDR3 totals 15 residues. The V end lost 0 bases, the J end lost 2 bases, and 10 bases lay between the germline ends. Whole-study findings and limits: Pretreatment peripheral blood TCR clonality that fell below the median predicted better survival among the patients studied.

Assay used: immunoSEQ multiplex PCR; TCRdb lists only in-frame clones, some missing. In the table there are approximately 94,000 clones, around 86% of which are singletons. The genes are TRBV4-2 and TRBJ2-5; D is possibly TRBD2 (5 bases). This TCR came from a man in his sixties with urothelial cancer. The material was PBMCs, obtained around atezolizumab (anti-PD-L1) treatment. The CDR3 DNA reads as TGTGCCAGCAGCCAAGAGGCCAGCGGTCAAGAGACCCAGTACTTC. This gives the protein CASSQEASGQETQYF.